These T cell receptor beta chains were read from a single sample in a study of blood T cell repertoires in COVID-19. Sequencing was performed with immunoSEQ multiplex PCR; in TCRdb, only in-frame clones are kept and a portion is missing. Found here are 220,000 or so clones, approximately 83% of them singletons; the top ten hold 3%. Sequenced material: peripheral blood. The receptors derive from a woman between 25 and 40 years old who had recovered from COVID-19. Both conserved end residues are part of each CDR3. The order of the fields is V gene, D gene, J gene, CDR3 length, clone size, CDR3 DNA, CDR3 protein. The D gene is left open where the match is weak. Size is omitted from some rows. Given values are once, few, many or a class for expanded clones.

TRBV6-5	NA	TRBJ1-2	13	few	TGTGCCAGCAGTTCGACAGTCGGCTATGGCTACACCTTC	CASSSTVGYGYTF
TRBV6-5	TRBD2	TRBJ2-3	15	few	TGTGCCAGTGGGCTGCTAGCGGGGAACACAGATACGCAGTATTTT	CASGLLAGNTDTQYF
TRBV28	TRBD1	TRBJ2-3	17	NA	TGTGCCAGCAGTTTAAAAGGACAGGGGCTTAGCACAGATACGCAGTATTTT	CASSLKGQGLSTDTQYF
TRBV28	NA	TRBJ2-7	12	NA	TGTGCCAGCAGTAGGGGTGGCTACGAGCAGTACTTC	CASSRGGYEQYF
TRBV20-1	NA	TRBJ2-1	11	NA	TGCAGTGCCCAGGGACTCCATGAGCAGTTCTTC	CSAQGLHEQFF
TRBV14	TRBD1	TRBJ1-4	15	few	TGTGCCAGCAGCCAAGGATCCGGGACAGTTGAAAAACTGTTTTTT	CASSQGSGTVEKLFF
TRBV25-1	NA	TRBJ1-5	14	NA	TGTGCCAGCAGTGAATATGGCGGCATTTCGCCCCAGCATTTT	CASSEYGGISPQHF
TRBV24-1	NA	TRBJ2-7	14	NA	TGTGCCACCAGTGATTTTAGTAGCGGCTACGAGCAGTACTTC	CATSDFSSGYEQYF
TRBV6-5	NA	TRBJ1-2	12	NA	TGTGCCAGCAGTAACACAGTCTATGGCTACACCTTC	CASSNTVYGYTF
TRBV11-3	TRBD2	TRBJ2-1	14	NA	TGTGCCAGCAGCCGACTAGCGGAGAGCAATGAGCAGTTCTTC	CASSRLAESNEQFF
TRBV27	NA	TRBJ2-1	14	NA	TGTGCCAGCAGTTTATTCGGGTCGTACAATGAGCAGTTCTTC	CASSLFGSYNEQFF
TRBV19	NA	TRBJ2-7	13	NA	TGTGCCAGTAGTATGTCCACATACGAAGAGCAGTACTTC	CASSMSTYEEQYF
TRBV10-3	NA	TRBJ2-7	14	NA	TGTGCCATCATGCGACAGTCCCCCTCCTACGAGCAGTACTTC	CAIMRQSPSYEQYF
TRBV27	TRBD1	TRBJ1-4	13	NA	TGTGCCAGCAGTAGACAGGGGAATGAAAAACTGTTTTTT	CASSRQGNEKLFF
TRBV11-2	NA	TRBJ2-1	13	few	TGTGCCAGCAGCTTAGGGTACGAGAATGAGCAGTTCTTC	CASSLGYENEQFF
TRBV5-1	NA	TRBJ1-3	17	NA	TGCGCCAGCAGCTTGGCGGGGGGCAGAAACTCTGGAAACACCATATATTTT	CASSLAGGRNSGNTIYF
TRBV18	TRBD1	TRBJ1-1	15	NA	TGTGCCAGCTCACGCGCCGGGACAGAAGACACTGAAGCTTTCTTT	CASSRAGTEDTEAFF
TRBV9	TRBD1	TRBJ1-2	14	NA	TGTGCCAGCAGCGTAACAGGGGCTGGGAATGGCTACACCTTC	CASSVTGAGNGYTF
TRBV4-2	TRBD2	TRBJ2-7	15	NA	TGTGCCAGCAGCCCGTCTAGCGGGAGCCTCTACGAGCAGTACTTC	CASSPSSGSLYEQYF
TRBV28	NA	TRBJ2-7	14	NA	TGTGCCAGCAGTTCGGCAGGGGGGTCCTACGAGCAGTACTTC	CASSSAGGSYEQYF
TRBV7-3	TRBD2	TRBJ2-7	15	NA	TGTGCCAGCAGCCGGTCCCAGCGGGAGTGTCCCGAGCAGTACTTC	CASSRSQRECPEQYF
TRBV27	NA	TRBJ2-7	14	NA	TGTGCCAGCAGTTTAGGGGGGTACTCCTACGAGCAGTACTTC	CASSLGGYSYEQYF
TRBV29-1	TRBD2	TRBJ2-3	15	NA	TGCAGCGTCGACAGTAGCGGGATTACCACAGATACGCAGTATTTT	CSVDSSGITTDTQYF
TRBV9	TRBD2	TRBJ2-1	15	NA	TGTGCCAGCAGCGTAGGAGGCGGGACTAACAATGAGCAGTTCTTC	CASSVGGGTNNEQFF
TRBV24-1	TRBD1	TRBJ2-1	14	NA	TGTGCCACGGGACCAGGACAGGGTTGGAATGAGCAGTTCTTC	CATGPGQGWNEQFF
TRBV24-1	NA	TRBJ2-2	17	NA	TGTGCCACCAGTGACCGAAACCCCGCGACAGGCACCGGGGAGCTGTTTTTT	CATSDRNPATGTGELFF
TRBV2	NA	TRBJ2-3	11	NA	TGTGCCAGCACCCTAACAGATACGCAGTATTTT	CASTLTDTQYF
TRBV24-1	NA	TRBJ2-6	19	NA	TGTGCCACCAGTGATGCCTCAGGGTACCCAAGCTCTGGGGCCAACGTCCTGACTTTC	CATSDASGYPSSGANVLTF
TRBV6-4	NA	TRBJ1-2	13	NA	TGTGCCAGCAGCCCTGGGACATTATATGGCTACACCTTC	CASSPGTLYGYTF
TRBV27	NA	TRBJ2-5	17	NA	TGTGCCAGCAGTTCCGCTTTCTCTGGGCCCTTGGAAGAGACCCAGTACTTC	CASSSAFSGPLEETQYF
TRBV11-2	NA	TRBJ1-1	14	NA	TGTGCCAGCAGCCTACAGACAGATAACACTGAAGCTTTCTTT	CASSLQTDNTEAFF
TRBV5-1	TRBD2	TRBJ2-7	23	NA	TGCGCCAGCAGCTCCCACAGACTAGCGGGAGGGAGCACGATGACTGAGATCTCCTACGAGCAGTACTTC	CASSSHRLAGGSTMTEISYEQYF
TRBV19	NA	TRBJ2-2	17	NA	TGTGCCAGTAGTATATTCTCCAGGGGCTCTTTAACCGGGGAGCTGTTTTTT	CASSIFSRGSLTGELFF
TRBV29-1	NA	TRBJ2-2	14	NA	TGCAGCGTCCCCGGGACATCGAACACCGGGGAGCTGTTTTTT	CSVPGTSNTGELFF
TRBV5-1	TRBD1	TRBJ2-7	13	NA	TGCGCCAGCAGCCGGGACAGGGAAAGCGAGCAGTACTTC	CASSRDRESEQYF
TRBV5-4	TRBD2	TRBJ2-7	18	NA	TGTGCCAGCAGCTTGCCCCGAGGTAGCGGGAGAAAAGTCGGCGAGCAGTACTTC	CASSLPRGSGRKVGEQYF
TRBV2	TRBD1	TRBJ2-2	17	once	TGTGCCAGCAGCTTAAGACAGGGGCCAACGAACACCGGGGAGCTGTTTTTT	CASSLRQGPTNTGELFF
TRBV11-1	NA	TRBJ2-6	16	NA	TGTGCCAGCAGCTTAGTGGGGGCTGCTGGGGCCAACGTCCTGACTTTC	CASSLVGAAGANVLTF
TRBV5-1	TRBD1	TRBJ2-3	14	NA	TGCGCCAGCAGCAGTACAATGACAGGGGATACGCAGTATTTT	CASSSTMTGDTQYF
TRBV7-9	NA	TRBJ2-4	15	few	TGTGCCAGCAGCAAAAGAGGAGGGTCCAAAAACATTCAGTACTTC	CASSKRGGSKNIQYF
TRBV7-9	TRBD1	TRBJ1-1	15	NA	TGTGCCAGCAGCTTAGCAGGGGGCGCGGGCACTGAAGCTTTCTTT	CASSLAGGAGTEAFF